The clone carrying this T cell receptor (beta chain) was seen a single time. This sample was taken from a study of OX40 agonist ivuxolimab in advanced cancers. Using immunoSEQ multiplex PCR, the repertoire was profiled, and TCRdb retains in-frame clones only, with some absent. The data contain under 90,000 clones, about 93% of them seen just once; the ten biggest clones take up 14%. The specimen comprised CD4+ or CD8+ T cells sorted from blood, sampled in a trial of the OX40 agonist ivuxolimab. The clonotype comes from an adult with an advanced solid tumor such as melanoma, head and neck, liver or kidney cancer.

The CDR3 spells CASSPLAGGTPYNEQFF. The CDR3, as DNA: TGCGCCAGCAGCCCCCTAGCGGGGGGAACCCCCTACAATGAGCAGTTCTTC. V usage is TRBV4-3 and J usage is TRBJ2-1, with 11 nucleotides matching TRBD2. This CDR3 is built from 17 residues. The ends lost 4 bases at V and 2 bases at J; junction bases unmatched: 7. The germline gives CDR1 LGHNA, CDR2 YSLEER.